A selection of T cell receptor beta chains follows, all from one sample in a study of PD-1 blockade in classical Hodgkin lymphoma. Clones were sequenced by immunoSEQ multiplex PCR, and TCRdb holds only the in-frame ones, with some missing. This repertoire shows fewer than 95,000 clones, 75% to 85% found once; its top ten account for over 15%. The sequencing here drew on peripheral blood mononuclear cells (PBMCs), taken before the fourth cycle of nivolumab. These receptors all come from a human donor with classical Hodgkin lymphoma. Both conserved end residues are part of each CDR3. D genes are given only for firm matches. The listing skips clone size in some rows; elsewhere it reads once, few, many or a size class.

>NA|TRBV23-1|NA|TRBJ1-1
CASSHPVADMNTEAFF
TGCGCCAGCAGTCACCCCGTGGCGGACATGAACACTGAAGCTTTCTTT
>NA|TRBV2|NA|TRBJ2-3
CASRAPGTTDTQYF
TGTGCCAGCAGGGCCCCCGGAACGACAGATACGCAGTATTTT
>NA|TRBV7-6|TRBD1|TRBJ1-4
CASSSTGVATNEKLFF
TGTGCCAGCAGCTCTACAGGGGTTGCAACTAATGAAAAACTGTTTTTT
>NA|TRBV19|TRBD1|TRBJ1-1
CASSNTGVSGTEAFF
TGTGCCAGTAGTAATACAGGGGTTTCGGGCACTGAAGCTTTCTTT
>NA|TRBV5-1|TRBD2|TRBJ2-3
CASSPVGGADTQYF
TGCGCCAGCAGCCCCGTGGGAGGGGCAGATACGCAGTATTTT
>NA|TRBV11-3|NA|TRBJ1-1
CASSLEGGSEAFF
TGTGCCAGCAGCTTAGAAGGGGGTTCCGAAGCTTTCTTT
>few|TRBV7-2|TRBD2|TRBJ2-1
CASSLVAGGGNEQFF
TGTGCCAGCAGCTTAGTCGCGGGAGGGGGTAATGAGCAGTTCTTC
>NA|TRBV5-1|TRBD1|TRBJ2-7
CASRDRAGLEQYF
TGCGCCAGCAGAGACAGGGCCGGGTTGGAGCAGTACTTC
>NA|TRBV7-9|NA|TRBJ2-6
CASSYEHLSLSGANVLTF
TGTGCCAGCAGCTACGAACACCTGAGCCTCTCTGGGGCCAACGTCCTGACTTTC
>NA|TRBV5-4|NA|TRBJ1-1
CASSLDAKPTEAFF
TGTGCCAGCAGCTTGGATGCAAAGCCCACTGAAGCTTTCTTT
>few|TRBV2|NA|TRBJ2-1
CASSLVRKGGEQFF
TGTGCCAGCAGTTTGGTTCGCAAGGGGGGCGAGCAGTTCTTC
>NA|TRBV9|TRBD2|TRBJ2-1
CASSDGLAPLNEQFF
TGTGCCAGCAGCGACGGACTAGCCCCCTTGAATGAGCAGTTCTTC
>NA|TRBV5-1|NA|TRBJ2-2
CASSTGQVAGELFF
TGCGCCAGCAGCACAGGGCAGGTTGCCGGGGAGCTGTTTTTT
>NA|TRBV29-1|NA|TRBJ2-1
CSVEILSYNEQFF
TGCAGCGTTGAAATCCTCTCCTACAATGAGCAGTTCTTC
>NA|TRBV4-3|NA|TRBJ1-2
CASSQGLANYGYTF
TGCGCCAGCAGCCAAGGGTTGGCTAACTATGGCTACACCTTC
>NA|TRBV28|NA|TRBJ2-1
CASSSQLGVGNEQFF
TGTGCCAGCAGCTCTCAGCTAGGGGTCGGAAATGAGCAGTTCTTC
>NA|TRBV11-2|NA|TRBJ2-7
CASSLSAPAREQYF
TGTGCCAGCAGCCTCTCGGCTCCCGCGAGGGAGCAGTACTTC
>NA|TRBV25-1|TRBD2|TRBJ2-5
CASSEETSGYQETQYF
TGTGCCAGCAGTGAAGAGACTAGCGGGTACCAAGAGACCCAGTACTTC
>NA|TRBV11-2|NA|TRBJ1-1
CASSLEHRVGAFF
TGTGCCAGCAGCTTAGAGCACAGGGTTGGGGCTTTCTTT
>NA|TRBV5-6|NA|TRBJ2-5
CASSLVGQGRETQYF
TGTGCCAGCAGCTTGGTGGGGCAGGGGAGGGAGACCCAGTACTTC
>NA|TRBV29-1|NA|TRBJ2-5
CSVGDGSETQYF
TGCAGCGTTGGAGACGGAAGCGAGACCCAGTACTTC
>NA|TRBV5-5|NA|TRBJ1-2
CASSLAGETNYGYTF
TGTGCCAGCAGCTTGGCGGGTGAGACTAACTATGGCTACACCTTC
>NA|TRBV29-1|NA|TRBJ2-2
CSVVEGSANTGELFF
TGCAGCGTTGTTGAGGGTAGCGCCAACACCGGGGAGCTGTTTTTT
>NA|TRBV7-9|NA|TRBJ2-3
CASSPGTPTDTQYF
TGTGCCAGCAGCCCAGGGACCCCCACAGATACGCAGTATTTT
>NA|TRBV19|NA|TRBJ2-7
CASSGLGGPTYEQYF
TGTGCCAGTAGTGGACTCGGCGGCCCAACCTACGAGCAGTACTTC
>NA|TRBV28|TRBD2|TRBJ2-7
CASSSSGGTHYEQYF
TGTGCCAGCAGTTCTAGCGGGGGGACCCATTACGAGCAGTACTTC
>NA|TRBV7-8|TRBD1|TRBJ2-7
CASSYFRDRTYEQYF
TGTGCCAGCAGTTATTTCCGGGACAGGACCTACGAGCAGTACTTC
>NA|TRBV7-2|NA|TRBJ2-6
CASSLYTGGANVLTF
TGTGCCAGCAGCTTATACACCGGGGGGGCCAACGTCCTGACTTTC
>few|TRBV5-4|TRBD2|TRBJ2-3
CASRLAGGSTDTQYF
TGTGCCAGCAGACTAGCGGGAGGGAGCACAGATACGCAGTATTTT
>NA|TRBV11-3|NA|TRBJ2-2
CASSLGRSSGELFF
TGTGCCAGCAGCTTAGGGAGGAGCTCCGGGGAGCTGTTTTTT
>NA|TRBV7-8|TRBD1|TRBJ1-1
CASSLTTGGKSEAFF
TGTGCCAGCAGCTTAACGACAGGGGGAAAGTCTGAAGCTTTCTTT
>NA|TRBV19|TRBD1|TRBJ1-2
CASRSGQGNYGYTF
TGTGCCAGTAGGTCCGGACAGGGGAACTATGGCTACACCTTC
>NA|TRBV5-5|TRBD2|TRBJ2-3
CASSLVLAGAADTQYF
TGTGCCAGCAGCTTGGTGCTAGCGGGAGCAGCAGATACGCAGTATTTT
>NA|TRBV2|NA|TRBJ2-1
CASSQRLLREGLDYNEQFF
TGTGCCAGCAGCCAAAGGCTACTAAGGGAAGGCCTTGACTACAATGAGCAGTTCTTC
>NA|TRBV4-2|NA|TRBJ1-2
CVSSQESARSYTF
TGTGTCAGCAGCCAAGAATCGGCCCGGAGCTACACCTTC
>once|TRBV5-1|TRBD2|TRBJ2-3
CASSLKNWPSGRDGISTDTQYF
TGCGCCAGCAGCTTGAAGAACTGGCCTAGCGGGAGGGACGGGATTAGCACAGATACGCAGTATTTT
>NA|TRBV23-1|TRBD1|TRBJ1-1
CASSQSQGGGTEAFF
TGCGCCAGCAGTCAATCGCAGGGGGGGGGCACTGAAGCTTTCTTT
>NA|TRBV7-8|TRBD2|TRBJ2-7
CASSGNGLAGSEQYF
TGTGCCAGCAGCGGGAATGGGCTAGCGGGAAGCGAGCAGTACTTC
>few|TRBV27|TRBD2|TRBJ2-7
CASSPTWTSGNEQYF
TGTGCCAGCAGTCCCACCTGGACTAGCGGGAACGAGCAGTACTTC
>NA|TRBV27|NA|TRBJ2-1
CASSLSAAAVEQFF
TGTGCCAGCAGTTTATCTGCCGCAGCTGTTGAGCAGTTCTTC
>NA|TRBV4-1|TRBD1|TRBJ1-1
CASSPRDRATEAFF
TGCGCCAGCAGCCCCCGGGACAGGGCCACTGAAGCTTTCTTT
>NA|TRBV7-2|NA|TRBJ1-6
CASSLGLNSPLHF
TGTGCCAGCAGCTTAGGGCTCAATTCACCCCTCCACTTT
>NA|TRBV18|NA|TRBJ1-1
CASSQNTANTEAFF
TGTGCCAGCTCACAAAACACCGCGAACACTGAAGCTTTCTTT
>once|TRBV19|NA|TRBJ1-5
CASTSYTHSNQPQHF
TGTGCCAGTACCTCTTACACGCATAGCAATCAGCCCCAGCATTTT
>NA|TRBV11-3|NA|TRBJ2-2
CASSLSTANTGELFF
TGTGCCAGCAGCTTAAGTACAGCCAACACCGGGGAGCTGTTTTTT
>NA|TRBV6-5|NA|TRBJ2-5
CASSYATTQAGQYF
TGTGCCAGCAGTTACGCGACTACCCAAGCGGGCCAGTACTTC
>NA|TRBV7-3|TRBD1|TRBJ2-2
CASSLQGAGNTGELFF
TGTGCCAGCAGCTTACAGGGGGCGGGGAACACCGGGGAGCTGTTTTTT
>NA|TRBV30|NA|TRBJ1-2
CAWSVLTGRGGYTF
TGTGCCTGGAGTGTACTGACCGGGAGGGGTGGCTACACCTTC
>once|TRBV28|NA|TRBJ2-7
CASTSGPPYEQYF
TGTGCCAGCACCTCGGGTCCTCCCTACGAGCAGTACTTC
>few|TRBV7-2|TRBD2|TRBJ2-1
CASRESGISGEQFF
TGTGCCAGCAGAGAAAGCGGGATAAGCGGTGAGCAGTTCTTC
>NA|TRBV28|NA|TRBJ1-4
CASSSLVGGSEKLFF
TGTGCCAGCAGCTCCCTAGTGGGGGGTAGTGAAAAACTGTTTTTT
>once|TRBV6-5|NA|TRBJ1-2
CASSIDQYGYTF
TGTGCCAGCAGCATCGACCAATATGGCTACACCTTC
>NA|TRBV10-2|NA|TRBJ2-2
CASQLAGPGELFF
TGCGCCAGCCAGTTGGCGGGCCCCGGGGAGCTGTTTTTT
>NA|TRBV5-1|TRBD1|TRBJ2-4
CTSSLALGTGDIQYF
TGCACCAGCAGCTTGGCCTTGGGGACAGGGGACATTCAGTACTTC
>NA|TRBV5-1|TRBD1|TRBJ1-2
CASRPGTGGYGYTF
TGCGCCAGCAGGCCCGGGACAGGGGGCTATGGCTACACCTTC
>NA|TRBV7-2|TRBD2|TRBJ2-5
CASSSGLAGERTQYF
TGTGCCAGCAGCTCGGGACTAGCGGGAGAACGGACCCAGTACTTC
>once|TRBV10-3|NA|TRBJ2-7
CAIRKPGQDLSYEQYF
TGTGCCATCAGAAAGCCGGGACAAGACCTCTCCTACGAGCAGTACTTC
>few|TRBV19|TRBD2|TRBJ2-6
CATKPERDARGSGANVLTF
TGTGCCACTAAACCTGAGCGGGACGCCCGGGGCTCTGGGGCCAACGTCCTGACTTTC
>NA|TRBV15|NA|TRBJ2-5
CATSAGDKTQETQYF
TGTGCCACCAGCGCGGGGGACAAGACCCAAGAGACCCAGTACTTC